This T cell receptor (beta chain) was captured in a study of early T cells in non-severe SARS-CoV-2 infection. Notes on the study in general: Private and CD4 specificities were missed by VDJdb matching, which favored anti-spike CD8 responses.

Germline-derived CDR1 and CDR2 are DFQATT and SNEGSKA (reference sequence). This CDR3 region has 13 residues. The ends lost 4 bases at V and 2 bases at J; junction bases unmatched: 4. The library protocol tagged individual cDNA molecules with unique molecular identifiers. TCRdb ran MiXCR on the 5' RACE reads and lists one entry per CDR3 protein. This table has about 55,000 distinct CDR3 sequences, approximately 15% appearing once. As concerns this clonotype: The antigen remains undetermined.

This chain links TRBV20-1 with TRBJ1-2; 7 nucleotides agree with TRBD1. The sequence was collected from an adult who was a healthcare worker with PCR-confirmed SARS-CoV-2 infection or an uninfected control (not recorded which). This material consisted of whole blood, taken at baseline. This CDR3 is CSATPGGNYGYTF. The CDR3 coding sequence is TGCAGTGCTACTCCAGGGGGAAACTATGGCTACACCTTC.